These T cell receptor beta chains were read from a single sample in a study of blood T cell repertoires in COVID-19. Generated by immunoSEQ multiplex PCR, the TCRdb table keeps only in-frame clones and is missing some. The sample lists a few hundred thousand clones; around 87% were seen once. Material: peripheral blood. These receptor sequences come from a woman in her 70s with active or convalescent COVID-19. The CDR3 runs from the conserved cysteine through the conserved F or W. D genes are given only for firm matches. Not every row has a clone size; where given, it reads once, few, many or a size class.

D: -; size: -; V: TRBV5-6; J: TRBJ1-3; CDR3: CASSLTPGIVSGNTIYF; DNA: TGTGCCAGCAGCTTGACGCCAGGGATAGTCAGCGGAAACACCATATATTTT
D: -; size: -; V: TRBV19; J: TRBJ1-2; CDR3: CASRTEVLNYGYTF; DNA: TGTGCCAGTAGGACAGAAGTCCTTAACTATGGCTACACCTTC
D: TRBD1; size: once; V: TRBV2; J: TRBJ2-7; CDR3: CASIGQGEVEQYF; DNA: TGTGCCAGCATCGGACAGGGTGAGGTCGAGCAGTACTTC
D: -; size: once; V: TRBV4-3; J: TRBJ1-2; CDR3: CASSQVTGYGYTF; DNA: TGCGCCAGCAGCCAAGTGACAGGTTATGGCTACACCTTC
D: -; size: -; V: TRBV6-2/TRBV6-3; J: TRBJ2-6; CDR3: CASSWQGAPSGANVLTF; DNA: TGTGCCAGCAGTTGGCAAGGGGCGCCCTCTGGGGCCAACGTCCTGACTTTC
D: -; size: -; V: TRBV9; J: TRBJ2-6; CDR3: CASSVAVGSGANVLTF; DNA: TGTGCCAGCAGCGTAGCTGTGGGGAGCGGGGCCAACGTCCTGACTTTC
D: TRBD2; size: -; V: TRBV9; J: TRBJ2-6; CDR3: CASSVESGGRMRTNVLTF; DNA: TGTGCCAGCAGCGTAGAATCGGGGGGTAGGATGCGGACCAACGTCCTGACTTTC
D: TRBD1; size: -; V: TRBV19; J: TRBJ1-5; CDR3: CASSPGGQGATINNQPQHF; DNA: TGTGCCAGTAGTCCGGGGGGACAGGGGGCGACGATTAACAATCAGCCCCAGCATTTT
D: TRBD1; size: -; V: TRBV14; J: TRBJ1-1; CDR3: CASSRQGGGGTEAFF; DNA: TGTGCCAGCAGCCGACAGGGGGGCGGGGGCACTGAAGCTTTCTTT
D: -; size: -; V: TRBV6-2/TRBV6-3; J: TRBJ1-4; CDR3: CASSPLGGMNEKLFF; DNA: TGTGCCAGCAGCCCCCTGGGGGGAATGAATGAAAAACTGTTTTTT
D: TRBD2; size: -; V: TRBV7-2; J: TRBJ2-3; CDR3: CASSLTLAGGLDTQYF; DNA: TGTGCCAGCAGCTTAACCCTAGCGGGGGGGCTAGATACGCAGTATTTT
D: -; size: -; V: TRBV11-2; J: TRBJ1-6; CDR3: CASRAPYGSSYNSPLHF; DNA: TGTGCCAGCAGAGCGCCGTATGGAAGCTCCTATAATTCACCCCTCCACTTT
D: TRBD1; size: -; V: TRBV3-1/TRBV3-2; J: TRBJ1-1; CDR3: CASNDRSTGGTEAFF; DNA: TGTGCCAGCAACGACAGGAGCACAGGGGGCACTGAAGCTTTCTTT
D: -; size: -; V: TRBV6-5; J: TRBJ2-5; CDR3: CASSTRRQVQETQYF; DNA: TGTGCCAGCAGTACAAGAAGACAGGTTCAAGAGACCCAGTACTTC
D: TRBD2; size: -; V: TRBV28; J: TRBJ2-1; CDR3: CASWGGTMQFF; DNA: TGTGCCAGCTGGGGAGGGACTATGCAGTTCTTC
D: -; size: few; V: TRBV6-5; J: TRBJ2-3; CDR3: CASMAGSSTDTQYF; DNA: TGTGCCAGCATGGCGGGATCTAGCACAGATACGCAGTATTTT
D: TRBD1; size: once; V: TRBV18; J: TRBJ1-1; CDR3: CASSPTFTGGAGTEAFF; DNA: TGTGCCAGCTCACCGACTTTCACAGGGGGCGCGGGTACTGAAGCTTTCTTT
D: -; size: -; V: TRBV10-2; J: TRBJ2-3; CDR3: CASSNAGRADTQYF; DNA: TGCGCCAGCAGCAACGCAGGGCGTGCAGATACGCAGTATTTT
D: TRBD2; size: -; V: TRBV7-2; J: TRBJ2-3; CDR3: CASSTPSGGAGTQYF; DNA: TGTGCCAGCTCAACCCCTAGCGGGGGGGCCGGTACGCAGTATTTT
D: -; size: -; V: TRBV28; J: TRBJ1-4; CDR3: CASIEDRRVNEKLFF; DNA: TGTGCCAGCATTGAAGATCGACGGGTTAATGAAAAACTGTTTTTT
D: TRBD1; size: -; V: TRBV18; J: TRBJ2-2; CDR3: CASSPWTGGISGELFF; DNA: TGTGCCAGCTCACCATGGACAGGGGGCATCAGCGGGGAGCTGTTTTTT
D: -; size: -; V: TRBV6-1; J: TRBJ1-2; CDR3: CASSEARPMIGYTF; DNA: TGTGCCAGCAGTGAAGCGAGGCCTATGATTGGCTACACCTTC
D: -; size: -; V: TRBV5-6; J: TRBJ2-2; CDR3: CATYPAGGTAGELFF; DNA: TGTGCCACCTATCCCGCGGGCGGAACCGCCGGGGAGCTGTTTTTT
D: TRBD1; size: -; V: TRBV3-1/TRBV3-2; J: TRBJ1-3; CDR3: CASSQDTGGGNTIYF; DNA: TGTGCCAGCAGCCAAGACACAGGGGGAGGAAACACCATATATTTT
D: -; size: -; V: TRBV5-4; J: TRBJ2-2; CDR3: CASSPEGLYGPAGELFF; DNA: TGTGCCAGCAGCCCCGAAGGACTATATGGCCCCGCCGGGGAGCTGTTTTTT
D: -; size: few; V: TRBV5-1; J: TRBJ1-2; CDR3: CASSLDPNRNGYTF; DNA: TGCGCCAGCAGCTTGGACCCAAACAGGAACGGCTACACCTTC
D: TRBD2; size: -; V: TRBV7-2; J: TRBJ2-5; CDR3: CASSFRLATVQETQYF; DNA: TGTGCCAGCAGCTTTCGACTAGCGACGGTCCAAGAGACCCAGTACTTC
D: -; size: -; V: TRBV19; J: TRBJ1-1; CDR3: CASTSRTPEAFF; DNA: TGTGCCAGTACGTCGAGGACACCTGAAGCTTTCTTT
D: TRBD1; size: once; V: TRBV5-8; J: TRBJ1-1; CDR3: CASSWGQGTAEAFF; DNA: TGTGCCAGCAGCTGGGGACAGGGTACAGCTGAAGCTTTCTTT
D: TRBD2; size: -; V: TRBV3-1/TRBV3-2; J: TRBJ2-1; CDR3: CASSRPLAGGNGEQFF; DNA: TGTGCCAGCAGCCGTCCGCTAGCGGGGGGCAACGGTGAGCAGTTCTTC
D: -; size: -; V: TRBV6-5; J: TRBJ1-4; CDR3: CASSRAGDIEKLFF; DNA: TGTGCCAGCAGCCGGGCAGGGGACATTGAAAAACTGTTTTTT
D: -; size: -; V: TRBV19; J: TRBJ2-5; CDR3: CASSLGRQETQYF; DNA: TGTGCCAGTAGCCTGGGGAGACAAGAGACCCAGTACTTC